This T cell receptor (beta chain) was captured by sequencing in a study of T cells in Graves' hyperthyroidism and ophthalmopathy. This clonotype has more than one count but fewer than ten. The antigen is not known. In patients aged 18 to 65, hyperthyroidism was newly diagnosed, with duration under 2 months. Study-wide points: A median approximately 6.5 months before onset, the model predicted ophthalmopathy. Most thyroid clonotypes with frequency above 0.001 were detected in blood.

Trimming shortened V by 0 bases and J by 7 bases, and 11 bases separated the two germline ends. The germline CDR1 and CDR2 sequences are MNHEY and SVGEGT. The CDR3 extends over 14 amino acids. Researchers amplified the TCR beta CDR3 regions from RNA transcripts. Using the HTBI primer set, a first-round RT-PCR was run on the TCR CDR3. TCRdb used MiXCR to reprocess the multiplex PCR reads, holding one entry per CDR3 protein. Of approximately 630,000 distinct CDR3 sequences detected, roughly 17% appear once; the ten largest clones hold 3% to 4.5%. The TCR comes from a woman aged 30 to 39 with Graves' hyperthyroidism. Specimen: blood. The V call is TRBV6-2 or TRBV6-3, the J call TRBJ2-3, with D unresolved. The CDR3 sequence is CASSYSLPAHTQYF. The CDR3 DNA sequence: TGTGCCAGCAGTTACTCCCTCCCCGCCCATACGCAGTATTTT.